These T cell receptor beta chains were read from a single sample in a study of blood T cells in healthy people across ages. TCRdb called the 5' RACE reads again in MiXCR, with one record for every CDR3 protein. The data hold 1,800,000 or so distinct CDR3 sequences, with around 40% observed a single time. The material sequenced was blood. The receptors originated from a human donor in good health. The CDR3 runs from the conserved cysteine through the conserved F or W. The D gene is left open where the match is weak. Clone size appears in some rows only: once, few, many, or a class for an expanded clone.

TRBJ2-7 NA TRBV12-3/TRBV12-4 NA 15 TGTGCCAGCAGTCCTACAGGGATTTCCCCCAACGAGCAGTACTTC CASSPTGISPNEQYF
TRBJ2-1 NA TRBV7-9 NA 17 TGTGCCAGCAGTAGCCCCTCTACCGGGACAAACTTCCTTGAGCAGTTCTTC CASSSPSTGTNFLEQFF
TRBJ1-1 TRBD1 TRBV11-3 NA 14 TGTGCCAGCAGCGGGGGACAGGCACACACTGAAGCTTTCTTT CASSGGQAHTEAFF
TRBJ2-7 NA TRBV6-2/TRBV6-3 few 14 TGTGCCAGCAGTCATCAGGGAAATCCCTACGAGCAGTACTTC CASSHQGNPYEQYF
TRBJ1-4 NA TRBV7-9 NA 14 TGTGCCAGCAGCTCCTCGGGGAGGGGTGAAAAACTGTTTTTT CASSSSGRGEKLFF
TRBJ1-1 NA TRBV9 few 14 TGTGCCAGCAGCGTACAGGGACAGAACACTGAAGCTTTCTTT CASSVQGQNTEAFF
TRBJ1-1 NA TRBV5-1 NA 15 TGCGCCAGCAGCTCACAGGGTGTCTTGGGCACTGAAGCTTTCTTT CASSSQGVLGTEAFF
TRBJ2-3 NA TRBV7-9 NA 16 TGTGCCAGCAGCCTCCAACTGGAAGCTCCGGCAGATACGCAGTATTTT CASSLQLEAPADTQYF
TRBJ1-1 NA TRBV7-2 NA 15 TGTGCCAGCAGCTTACTTTTATCCCGGGATACTGAAGCTTTCTTT CASSLLLSRDTEAFF
TRBJ1-4 NA TRBV20-1 few 14 TGCAGTGCTTCCGACGGCCCTTATAATGAAAAACTGTTTTTT CSASDGPYNEKLFF
TRBJ2-4 NA TRBV6-2/TRBV6-3 few 13 TGTGCCAGCACCGAAAGGGCCAAAAACATTCAGTACTTC CASTERAKNIQYF
TRBJ1-1 TRBD1 TRBV7-2 NA 13 TGTGCCAGCAGAGTAGGACAGGGGCTTTTGGCTTTCTTT CASRVGQGLLAFF
TRBJ2-3 TRBD2 TRBV6-5 NA 15 TGTGCCAGCAGGGCCGGGACTAGCGGGAAAGATACGCAGTATTTT CASRAGTSGKDTQYF
TRBJ2-1 NA TRBV20-1 few 15 TGCAGTGCTAGAGGATCCTGGGACCTATACAATGAGCAGTTCTTC CSARGSWDLYNEQFF
TRBJ2-5 NA TRBV12-3/TRBV12-4 few 14 TGTGCCAGCAGTTTAGAGACTAGAAGAGAGACCCAGTACTTC CASSLETRRETQYF
TRBJ2-3 TRBD2 TRBV7-9 few 15 TGTGCCAGCCAGACTAGCGGGGGCCCCACAGATACGCAGTATTTT CASQTSGGPTDTQYF
TRBJ1-6 NA TRBV27 few 17 TGTGCCAGCAGTTTAGTGAGGCTAGACTCCTATAATTCACCCCTCCACTTT CASSLVRLDSYNSPLHF
TRBJ2-5 TRBD2 TRBV28 few 16 TGTGCCAGCAGTTTATTTTCCTGGGGGGGGGAAGAGACCCAGTACTTC CASSLFSWGGEETQYF
TRBJ1-1 NA TRBV9 NA 15 TGTGCCAGCAGCACCCCGGGGGTGGGGGGCACTGAAGCTTTCTTT CASSTPGVGGTEAFF
TRBJ2-5 NA TRBV20-1 NA 14 TGCAGTGCTCCCGCCGGATCGTACCAAGAGACCCAGTACTTC CSAPAGSYQETQYF
TRBJ2-1 NA TRBV7-9 few 14 TGTGCCAGCAGCTTAGTGGCAAGGAACAATGAGCAGTTCTTC CASSLVARNNEQFF
TRBJ1-6 NA TRBV7-2 NA 13 TGTGCCAGCAGCCCTCCACCGGTTTCACCCCTCCACTTT CASSPPPVSPLHF
TRBJ1-5 NA TRBV5-1 NA 15 TGCGCCAGCAGCTTGGAGGGCAGAAACAATCAGCCCCAGCATTTT CASSLEGRNNQPQHF
TRBJ2-7 TRBD1 TRBV7-9 few 17 TGTGCCAGCAGCCCAACCTCTTGGACAGGGTTGGGTCTCGAGCAGTACTTC CASSPTSWTGLGLEQYF
TRBJ2-1 TRBD2 TRBV12-3/TRBV12-4 NA 15 TGTGCCAGCAGTCCCCCTAGCGGGGGGGCGAGTGAGCAGTTCTTC CASSPPSGGASEQFF
TRBJ2-3 NA TRBV7-2 many 12 TGTGCCAGCAGCTTACCCCCAGATACGCAGTATTTT CASSLPPDTQYF
TRBJ1-1 TRBD1 TRBV27 once 14 TGTGCCAGCAAATTTGGACAGGGGGCTTCTGAAGCTTTCTTT CASKFGQGASEAFF
TRBJ1-5 NA TRBV4-1 few 17 TGCGCCAGCAGCCAAGTTAGTGGCGGGCTTAGCAATCAGCCCCAGCATTTT CASSQVSGGLSNQPQHF
TRBJ1-4 NA TRBV5-1 NA 16 TGCGCCAGCAGCTTCTTCCCCGGACGAACTAATGAAAAACTGTTTTTT CASSFFPGRTNEKLFF
TRBJ1-1 NA TRBV5-5 NA 15 TGTGCCAGCAGTTGGGACGGGGTCCTTCACACTGAAGCTTTCTTT CASSWDGVLHTEAFF
TRBJ2-3 NA TRBV27 few 14 TGTGCCAGCAGTTCCCGGGACCTCACAGATACGCAGTATTTT CASSSRDLTDTQYF
TRBJ1-2 TRBD1 TRBV20-1 NA 15 TGCAGTGCTTTCCCCCCGGGACAGAGAACCTATGGCTACACCTTC CSAFPPGQRTYGYTF
TRBJ2-1 NA TRBV27 NA 13 TGTGCCAGCAGTTTTTCCCCCTCCTACGAGCAGTTCTTC CASSFSPSYEQFF
TRBJ2-1 TRBD2 TRBV10-3 few 15 TGTGCCATCAGTAGAAAGCAGGGACTAGCGATTGCGGAGTTCTTC CAISRKQGLAIAEFF
TRBJ2-1 NA TRBV29-1 NA 11 TGCAGCGTTCGGACGGAGACAGAGCAGTTCTTC CSVRTETEQFF
TRBJ1-2 NA TRBV25-1 few 12 TGTGCCAGCGGGACCCAGGGAGCTGGCTACACCTTC CASGTQGAGYTF
TRBJ2-1 NA TRBV4-3 NA 16 TGCGCCAGCAGCCAAGAATGGGGAGGTAGGCAGAATGAGCAGTTCTTC CASSQEWGGRQNEQFF